Listed here are 23 T cell receptor beta chains from one sample, sequenced in a study of CD4+ T cells in melanoma. The method was immunoSEQ multiplex PCR; TCRdb's version includes in-frame clones alone and lacks a portion of them. The top ten hold over 15% of the sample, which has 13,000 or so clones, 68% seen once. The sample was cells from a culture (not recorded whether cultured in vitro). Every receptor here comes from a human donor with melanoma.

The rearrangement uses TRBV7-2 and TRBJ2-2; tentatively, D is TRBD2 (5 bases). Germline-derived CDR1 and CDR2 are SGHTA and FQGNSA. The CDR3 has 15 amino acids. V lost 1 base, J lost 4 bases, and 10 bases lay in between. The CDR3 loop is CASSLDLAGTGELFF. Here the CDR3 DNA reads TGTGCCAGCAGCTTAGATCTTGCGGGCACCGGGGAGCTGTTTTTT.

This clone was counted a single time. The chain uses TRBV7-9 and TRBJ2-7; 9 positions match TRBD1. Germline lookup yields CDR1 SEHNR and CDR2 FQNEAQ (reference sequence). With 1 base clipped from V and 7 bases from J, the junction kept 5 bases outside the gene matches. The CDR3 covers 14 residues. This chain's CDR3 is CASSLGQGGQEQYF. CDR3 sequence (DNA): TGTGCCAGCAGCTTAGGACAGGGGGGCCAAGAGCAGTACTTC.

The V gene is TRBV6-5, the J gene TRBJ2-3; D not resolved. Germline values: CDR1 MNHEY, CDR2 SVGAGI. V was clipped by 0 bases and J by 4 bases, with 2 bases between them. The CDR3 spans 12 residues. The CDR3 region is CASSYSPDTQYF. The CDR3, as DNA: TGTGCCAGCAGTTACTCCCCAGATACGCAGTATTTT.

J is TRBJ2-3 and V is TRBV11-2; D remains ambiguous. Looked up from germline, CDR1 is SGHAT and CDR2 is FQNNGV. The CDR3 is made up of 15 amino acids. Trimming took off 3 bases at V and 2 bases at J, with 12 bases between the two ends. The CDR3 loop reads CASSLGLQVTDTQYF. CDR3 sequence (DNA): TGTGCCAGCAGCTTGGGTCTCCAGGTCACAGATACGCAGTATTTT.

The chain carries TRBV5-5 and TRBJ1-1, with D perhaps matching TRBD1 (6 bases). This CDR3 spans 14 amino acids. The germline V gene has CDR1 SGHKS and CDR2 YYEKEE (reference sequence). Trimming stripped 1 base from V and 3 bases from J, with 10 bases between. CDR3 region: CASSLRRGDTEAFF. The CDR3 DNA reads TGTGCCAGCAGCTTGAGGAGGGGGGACACTGAAGCTTTCTTT. The variable domain in full, completed from reference TRBV5-5 and TRBJ1-1, reads DAGVTQSPTHLIKTRGQQVTLRCSPISGHKSVSWYQQVLGQGPQFIFQYYEKEERGRGNFPDRFSARQFPNYSSELNVNALLLGDSALYLCASSLRRGDTEAFFGQGTRLTVV.

A remark on this clone: The junction differs from germline at one of its ends, possibly a read error. This sequence joins TRBV5-6 and TRBJ2-1, with 12 bases identical to TRBD2. Looked up from germline, CDR1 is SGHDT and CDR2 is YYEEEE. The CDR3 runs 10 residues. The CDR3, as DNA: TGTGCCAGCAGAGGACTAGCGGGGATCTTC. As protein: CASRGLAGIF. The full variable domain, in which reference TRBV5-6 and TRBJ2-1 provide the parts outside the CDR3, is DAGVTQSPTHLIKTRGQQVTLRCSPKSGHDTVSWYQQALGQGPQFIFQYYEEEERQRGNFPDRFSGHQFPNYSSELNVNALLLGDSALYLCASRGLAGIFGPGTRLTVL.

The chain employs TRBV7-9 and TRBJ2-7, with D perhaps assigned TRBD1 or TRBD2 (5 bases each). Germline CDR1 SEHNR, CDR2 FQNEAQ (reference sequence). The ends were cut back, 2 bases at V and 1 base at J, with 18 bases in the middle. The CDR3 has 17 residues. This chain's CDR3 is CASSLLVRDGSSYEQYF. CDR3 DNA sequence: TGTGCCAGCAGCTTACTGGTACGGGACGGAAGTTCCTACGAGCAGTACTTC.

V gene TRBV6-5 combines with J gene TRBJ1-2, with 12 bases lining up with TRBD1. Germline values: CDR1 MNHEY, CDR2 SVGAGI. This CDR3 has 15 residues. Trimming removed 6 bases from V and 8 bases from J; junction bases left unmatched: 10. The CDR3 DNA reads as TGTGCCAGCAGGCGACTGGGACAGGGGGCGCGGGGCTACACCTTC. This codes for CASRRLGQGARGYTF.

This clone was observed a few times. The chain is built from TRBV27 and TRBJ1-6; D is unclear. This CDR3 is 13 amino acids long. CDR1 and CDR2 (germline): MNHEY, SMNVEV (reference sequence). Trimming shortened V by 8 bases and J by 10 bases, and 15 bases separated the two germline ends. Here the CDR3 reads CASGPFDTSPLHF. CDR3 nucleotides: TGTGCCAGCGGACCTTTTGACACCTCACCCCTCCACTTT.

The chain carries TRBV2 and TRBJ2-5, with a possible D match to TRBD2 (6 bases). The DNA end favors TRBJ2-7, so the J call may be wrong. This CDR3 region has 14 residues. Germline V CDR1 and CDR2: SNHLY, FYNNEI. In DNA, the CDR3 is TGTGCCAGCAGTGCAACGGGACTCGGCTACGAGCAGTACTTC. This sequence encodes CASSATGLGYEQYF.

J is TRBJ2-1 and V is TRBV6-1; tentative D call: TRBD2 (6 bases). CDR1 and CDR2 from the germline V gene are MNHNS and SASEGT. This CDR3 contains 13 residues. V lost 2 bases and J 4 bases, leaving 6 bases between the germline ends. This CDR3 is CASSELAYNEQFF. For the CDR3, the DNA is TGTGCCAGCAGTGAACTAGCGTACAATGAGCAGTTCTTC.

V is TRBV10-1 and J is TRBJ1-1; 11 bases are a match to TRBD1. The CDR3 totals 16 residues. Germline loops: CDR1 WNHNN, CDR2 SYGVQD (reference sequence). Trimming took 4 bases from V and 4 from J; bases not matched to a gene: 8. CDR3 nucleotide sequence: TGCGCCAGCAGTGTTTACCGGGACAGGGGGGGCACTGAAGCTTTCTTT. It encodes CASSVYRDRGGTEAFF.

The V call is TRBV5-1, the J call TRBJ2-2; perhaps TRBD2 as D (7 bases). Germline V gene lookup returns CDR1 SGHRS and CDR2 YFSETQ. The CDR3 extends over 16 amino acids. Trimming took 0 bases from V and 5 from J, leaving 14 bases between them. The CDR3 coding sequence is TGCGCCAGCAGCTTGGCGGGGGCGGGGGCGACCGGGGAGCTGTTTTTT. Translation: CASSLAGAGATGELFF.

CDR3 nucleotides: TGTGCCAGCAGCATCTCAGCGACCCAAGAGACCCAGTACTTC. Its protein product is CASSISATQETQYF. The chain combines TRBV7-2 with TRBJ2-5, with D hard to call. The CDR3 extends over 14 amino acids. CDR1 is SGHTA and CDR2 is FQGNSA in the germline V gene. V was clipped by 5 bases and J by 1 base, with 11 bases between them.

The chain combines TRBV19 with TRBJ2-1, with D perhaps being TRBD1 or TRBD2 (5 bases each). This CDR3 region has 15 residues. The germline V gene encodes CDR1 LNHDA and CDR2 SQIVND (reference sequence). V was trimmed by 3 bases and J by 6 bases, leaving 15 bases between them. The CDR3: CASSMKGSGSNEQFF. The CDR3, as DNA: TGTGCCAGTAGTATGAAGGGGTCAGGGAGCAATGAGCAGTTCTTC.

This clone was detected once. The chain carries TRBV10-3 and TRBJ1-2, with unresolved D. The CDR3 contains 18 residues. Trimming pared 0 bases from V and 3 bases from J, leaving 20 bases between. Per the germline V gene, CDR1 is ENHRY and CDR2 is SYGVKD. The CDR3 spells CAISESMAGPFDDYGYTF. The CDR3 DNA reads as TGTGCCATCAGTGAGTCGATGGCAGGCCCTTTCGACGACTATGGCTACACCTTC.

V gene TRBV2 combines with J gene TRBJ2-1, with D maybe TRBD2 (7 bases). This CDR3 is 13 amino acids long. V lost 9 bases to trimming and J lost 7 bases, with 16 bases between them. Germline assignment: CDR1 SNHLY and CDR2 FYNNEI. The CDR3 is CARAGGGKNEQFF. The CDR3 DNA reads as TGTGCCAGGGCTGGGGGGGGCAAAAATGAGCAGTTCTTC.

The gene calls are TRBV11-3 and TRBJ2-2; D is ambiguous. V gave up 0 bases and J gave up 1 base, with 6 bases separating them. Germline V gene lookup returns CDR1 SGHNT and CDR2 YENEEA. There are 15 residues in the CDR3. The CDR3 DNA reads TGTGCCAGCAGCTTAGATCGTAGGAACACCGGGGAGCTGTTTTTT. It codes for CASSLDRRNTGELFF. The whole variable domain, filled in from reference TRBV11-3 and TRBJ2-2, reads EAGVVQSPRYKIIEKKQPVAFWCNPISGHNTLYWYLQNLGQGPELLIRYENEEAVDDSQLPKDRFSAERLKGVDSTLKIQPAELGDSAVYLCASSLDRRNTGELFFGEGSRLTVL.

The rearrangement uses TRBV30 and TRBJ2-5, with D possibly matching TRBD2 (7 bases). The CDR3 covers 14 residues. The ends were cut back, 8 bases at V and 4 bases at J, with 20 bases in the middle. In germline, CDR1 is GTSNPN, CDR2 SVGIG (reference sequence). This chain's CDR3 is CAGFRGGAPETQYF. The CDR3 nucleotides read TGTGCCGGATTCCGTGGGGGGGCCCCAGAGACCCAGTACTTC.

The chain couples TRBV7-2 to TRBJ2-5, with 8 bases identical to TRBD2. Trimming cost V 2 bases and J 2 bases; bases outside gene matches: 7. Germline V gene sequence: CDR1 SGHTA, CDR2 FQGNSA. The CDR3 contains 16 residues. Here the CDR3 DNA reads TGTGCCAGCAGCTTAATCCGGGGGGGCACACAAGAGACCCAGTACTTC. As protein: CASSLIRGGTQETQYF.

This clone was picked up a small number of times. The chain carries TRBV10-2 and TRBJ2-7, with TRBD1 matching 7 bases. The V gene's germline CDR1 is WSHSY and CDR2 SAAADI. This CDR3 is 14 amino acids long. V dropped 4 bases and J dropped 3; count of bases not matched to a gene: 6. The CDR3, as DNA: TGCGCCAGCAGTGTACGGGACAGCCTCTACGAGCAGTACTTC. This encodes CASSVRDSLYEQYF.

On this clone itself: Compared with germline, one end of the junction differs, possibly owing to a read error. J is TRBJ1-4 and V is TRBV5-1; TRBD1 agrees at 8 bases. There are 15 residues in the CDR3. Per germline, CDR1 SGHRS and CDR2 YFSETQ. CDR3 bases: TGCGCCAGCAGCCCTGGACAGGGCGGGAATGAGAAACTGTTTTTT. Protein: CASSPGQGGNEKLFF.

This chain connects TRBV5-5 to TRBJ1-2; 8 positions agree with TRBD1. Germline CDR1 is SGHKS and CDR2 is YYEKEE (reference sequence). The CDR3 sequence is 15 residues long. Losses at the gene ends were 0 bases for V and 3 bases for J; bases not matched to a gene: 4. Here the CDR3 reads CASSLEAGGYYGYTF. In nucleotides, the CDR3 is TGTGCCAGCAGCTTGGAGGCAGGGGGCTACTATGGCTACACCTTC.